The 26 T cell receptor beta chains given below trace back to one sample, sequenced in a study of OX40 agonist ivuxolimab in advanced cancers. Method: immunoSEQ multiplex PCR; TCRdb's copy keeps in-frame clones and lacks some. The table shows approximately 97,000 clones, with less than 90% occurring only once. The sample in question was CD4+ or CD8+ T cells sorted from blood, obtained in a trial of the OX40 agonist ivuxolimab. Receptor source: an adult with an advanced solid tumor such as melanoma, head and neck, liver or kidney cancer.

The chain is built from TRBV7-8 and TRBJ1-2; 8 bases map to TRBD1. The CDR3 runs to 16 residues. The V gene end was trimmed by 5 bases and the J gene end by 3 bases; junction bases not matched to a gene: 11. CDR1 SGHVS and CDR2 FQNEAQ come from the germline V gene. The CDR3 region is CASSPHYLTGDYGYTF. Here the CDR3 DNA reads TGTGCCAGCAGCCCCCATTATTTGACAGGGGACTATGGCTACACCTTC.

This chain uses TRBV7-8 with TRBJ2-5, with 7 nucleotides matching TRBD1. This CDR3 region has 16 residues. Losses at the gene ends were 5 bases for V and 4 bases for J; bases not matched to a gene: 13. Per germline, CDR1 SGHVS and CDR2 FQNEAQ. CDR3 loop: CASSARRTGKLETQYF. CDR3 DNA: TGTGCCAGCAGCGCCAGGAGGACAGGAAAATTAGAGACCCAGTACTTC.

J is TRBJ2-5 and V is TRBV7-3; 11 nucleotides line up with TRBD1. The germline CDR1 and CDR2 sequences are SGHTA and FQGTGA. The V segment lost 5 bases and the J segment 6 bases; nucleotides outside the gene matches: 8. The CDR3 covers 15 residues. In nucleotides, the CDR3 is TGTGCCAGCAGCCCCGGGACAGGGGGGAGGAAGACCCAGTACTTC. As protein: CASSPGTGGRKTQYF.

The chain recombines TRBV5-1 with TRBJ2-5; D perhaps matches TRBD1 (6 bases). CDR1 is SGHRS, CDR2 YFSETQ, per germline. This CDR3 comprises 14 residues. V was pared by 3 bases and J by 1 base, with 10 bases between. CDR3 sequence reads: CASSWGTPQETQYF. The CDR3 nucleotides are TGCGCCAGCAGCTGGGGGACACCCCAAGAGACCCAGTACTTC.

The chain carries TRBV4-1 and TRBJ2-7; 7 nucleotides line up with TRBD1. The trim removed 4 bases at V and 3 bases at J, leaving 3 bases unmatched. Germline V gene data show CDR1 as MGHRA and CDR2 as YSYEKL. The CDR3 has 13 residues. CDR3 in amino acids: CASSPRTGYEQYF. The CDR3 DNA reads TGCGCCAGCAGCCCCCGGACAGGCTACGAGCAGTACTTC.

V usage is TRBV11-2 and J usage is TRBJ1-1; D not certain. This CDR3 is built from 16 residues. CDR1 and CDR2 (germline): SGHAT, FQNNGV. V dropped 4 bases and J dropped 0 bases, with 15 bases sitting between them. The CDR3 loop is CASSSGPLFMNTEAFF. The DNA for the CDR3 is TGTGCCAGCAGCTCCGGGCCGCTCTTCATGAACACTGAAGCTTTCTTT.

The chain combines TRBV7-6 with TRBJ2-5; D is unresolved. There are 14 residues in the CDR3. V lost 1 base, J lost 0 bases, and 6 bases lay in between. The germline V gene encodes CDR1 SGHVS and CDR2 FNYEAQ. CDR3 region: CASSLGPYQETQYF. CDR3 coding DNA: TGTGCCAGCAGCTTAGGCCCGTACCAAGAGACCCAGTACTTC.

CDR3 DNA: TGTGCCAGCAGCTTAGGGGACAGGGGAGTGCGTGAAGCTTTCTTT. It encodes CASSLGDRGVREAFF. This chain uses TRBV13 with TRBJ1-1; TRBD1 matches 9 bases. The V segment lost 0 bases and the J segment 7 bases; nucleotides outside the gene matches: 6. Per the germline V gene, CDR1 is PRHDT and CDR2 is FYEKMQ (reference sequence). The CDR3 has 15 amino acids. Using reference TRBV13 and TRBJ1-1 for the parts outside the CDR3, the full variable domain is AAGVIQSPRHLIKEKRETATLKCYPIPRHDTVYWYQQGPGQDPQFLISFYEKMQSDKGSIPDRFSAQQFSDYHSELNMSSLELGDSALYFCASSLGDRGVREAFFGQGTRLTVV.

As for this clone: Other nucleotide sequences in the sample specify the same CDR3. V and J are TRBV5-1 and TRBJ2-7; D uncertain. Trimming pared 0 bases from V and 0 bases from J, leaving 7 bases between. The CDR3 runs to 14 residues. Germline assignment: CDR1 SGHRS and CDR2 YFSETQ. CDR3 loop: CASSLGRISYEQYF. The CDR3 region has the DNA TGCGCCAGCAGCTTGGGACGGATCTCCTACGAGCAGTACTTC.

The chain combines TRBV11-2 with TRBJ2-7, with 7 bases aligning to TRBD1. With V trimmed by 7 bases and J by 2 bases, 5 bases remained unmatched. This CDR3 region has 13 residues. CDR1 SGHAT and CDR2 FQNNGV come from the germline V gene. The CDR3 is CASIQTGTYEQYF. CDR3 DNA sequence: TGTGCCAGCATCCAGACAGGGACCTACGAGCAGTACTTC.

The rearrangement joins TRBV7-3 to TRBJ2-3; TRBD2 is a possible D gene (6 bases). CDR1 and CDR2 (germline): SGHTA, FQGTGA. The CDR3 sequence is 13 residues long. Deletions cut 5 bases from V and 7 bases from J, with 13 bases between. The DNA of the CDR3 is TGTGCCAGCAGCGAACCGGGACTCAATACGCAGTATTTT. This translates into CASSEPGLNTQYF.

The chain links TRBV7-9 to TRBJ2-1, with 10 bases that match TRBD2. The CDR3 is made up of 15 amino acids. With V trimmed by 5 bases and J by 8 bases, 9 bases remained unmatched. Germline-derived CDR1 and CDR2 are SEHNR and FQNEAQ (reference sequence). In nucleotides, the CDR3 is TGTGCCAGCAGCCCCGGGAGCGGGGGGGCACATGAGCAGTTCTTC. It codes for CASSPGSGGAHEQFF.

V is TRBV7-6 and J is TRBJ1-3; 8 bases agree with TRBD1. V dropped 1 base and J dropped 0; count of bases not matched to a gene: 5. The CDR3 covers 17 residues. CDR1 is SGHVS and CDR2 is FNYEAQ in the germline V gene. The CDR3 loop is CASSLGAGGSSGNTIYF. The CDR3, as DNA: TGTGCCAGCAGCTTAGGAGCAGGGGGCTCCTCTGGAAACACCATATATTTT.

Only one count was recorded for this clone. The rearrangement joins TRBV21-1 to TRBJ1-2. TRBV21-1 is reported as a pseudogene. This CDR3 is 12 amino acids long. In nucleotides, the CDR3 is TGTGCCAGCAGCACAGGACTAAAGGGCTACACCTTC. It translates to CASSTGLKGYTF.

The chain links TRBV19 to TRBJ1-5, with 7 positions matching TRBD1. The CDR3 runs to 15 residues. The junction had 5 bases not matched to a gene; V was cut back by 6 bases and J by 0 bases. Germline CDR1 and CDR2: LNHDA and SQIVND (reference sequence). CDR3 in amino acids: CASSRTGDSNQPQHF. The CDR3 bases are TGTGCCAGTAGCCGAACAGGGGATAGCAATCAGCCCCAGCATTTT.

The genes are TRBV30 and TRBJ1-4, with D perhaps TRBD1 (6 bases). The CDR3 is made up of 13 amino acids. CDR1 and CDR2 from the germline V gene are GTSNPN and SVGIG (reference sequence). Deletions cut 5 bases from V and 7 bases from J, with 14 bases between. The CDR3, as DNA: TGTGCCTGGGGTGGGGGGCTCGGTGAAAAACTGTTTTTT. This codes for CAWGGGLGEKLFF.

This rearrangement joins TRBV30 to TRBJ1-3; D not resolved. Trimming left V 0 bases short and J 5 bases short, with 8 bases between. The CDR3 covers 13 residues. Per the germline V gene, CDR1 is GTSNPN and CDR2 is SVGIG (reference sequence). CDR3 in amino acids: CAWSVDGRNTIYF. Written as DNA, the CDR3 is TGTGCCTGGAGTGTAGATGGGAGAAACACCATATATTTT.

The table lists this clone with a count of one. This chain joins TRBV19 and TRBJ1-5; 7 bases match TRBD1. V gave up 6 bases and J gave up 3 bases; unmatched junction bases: 8. Looked up from germline, CDR1 is LNHDA and CDR2 is SQIVND (reference sequence). This CDR3 is built from 15 residues. For the CDR3, the DNA is TGTGCCAGTAGCCGAGACAGGGTTGACAATCAGCCCCAGCATTTT. It translates to CASSRDRVDNQPQHF.

V is TRBV18 and J is TRBJ1-6; 8 nucleotides align to TRBD1. This CDR3 is 13 amino acids long. V lost 8 bases to trimming and J lost 7 bases; unmatched junction nucleotides: 4. Germline V gene data show CDR1 as KGHSH and CDR2 as LQKENI. CDR3 DNA: TGTGCCAGCACGGGACAGGAAAATTCACCCCTCCACTTT. Its protein is CASTGQENSPLHF.

The chain employs TRBV7-2 and TRBJ2-7; 10 positions match TRBD2. The V segment lost 3 bases and the J segment 2 bases; nucleotides outside the gene matches: 4. Per germline, CDR1 SGHTA and CDR2 FQGNSA. The CDR3 spans 15 residues. CDR3 in DNA: TGTGCCAGCAGCTTTAGCGGACTAGCGGCCTACGAGCAGTACTTC. This gives the protein CASSFSGLAAYEQYF.

The chain's CDR3 is CASSFNSGGRGETQYF. CDR3 DNA: TGTGCCAGCAGCTTCAATAGCGGGGGGCGCGGAGAGACCCAGTACTTC. The V call is TRBV7-3, the J call TRBJ2-5; 10 bases agree with TRBD2. Trimming cost V 3 bases and J 4 bases; bases outside gene matches: 8. The V gene's germline CDR1 is SGHTA and CDR2 FQGTGA. The CDR3 spans 16 residues.

The chain employs TRBV5-4 and TRBJ2-5; 8 bases align to TRBD1. The V gene end was trimmed by 1 base and the J gene end by 5 bases; junction bases not matched to a gene: 4. CDR3 length equals 14 residues. CDR1 and CDR2 from the germline V gene are SGHNT and YYREEE (reference sequence). DNA for the CDR3: TGTGCCAGCAGCTTGCGGTACAGGGGGGAGACCCAGTACTTC. Translation gives CASSLRYRGETQYF.

The chain joins TRBV7-8 to TRBJ2-1; D is uncertain. The CDR3 loop spans 16 amino acids. Between the trimmed V and J ends, which lost 5 bases and 0 bases, there was a span of 14 bases. Germline values: CDR1 SGHVS, CDR2 FQNEAQ. The CDR3 nucleotides are TGTGCCAGCAGCCAGAGGCCGGTAAGCTCCTACAATGAGCAGTTCTTC. Translating gives CASSQRPVSSYNEQFF.

The rearrangement uses TRBV7-9 and TRBJ2-7; D remains ambiguous. The CDR3 is 12 residues long. Germline-derived CDR1 and CDR2 are SEHNR and FQNEAQ (reference sequence). Trimming removed 4 bases from V and 2 bases from J, with 6 bases in between. The CDR3 loop is CASSSDTYEQYF. CDR3 DNA: TGTGCCAGCAGCTCCGACACCTACGAGCAGTACTTC.

DNA for the CDR3: TGCGCCAGCAGCTTTGGAGACAGGGGGGGCTATGGCTACACCTTC. Its protein product is CASSFGDRGGYGYTF. This chain connects TRBV5-1 to TRBJ1-2, with TRBD1 matching over 9 bases. The CDR3 contains 15 residues. Trimming cost V 2 bases and J 4 bases; bases outside gene matches: 6. Germline CDR1 and CDR2: SGHRS and YFSETQ.

The chain employs TRBV10-3 and TRBJ2-7; TRBD1 aligns across 7 bases. This CDR3 region has 16 residues. V trimming: 4 bases; J trimming: 2 bases; junction bases outside the gene matches: 11. The germline CDR1 and CDR2 sequences are ENHRY and SYGVKD. DNA of the CDR3: TGTGCCATCAGTGGAGCCCCCGGACAGGACCCCTACGAGCAGTACTTC. Protein product: CAISGAPGQDPYEQYF.